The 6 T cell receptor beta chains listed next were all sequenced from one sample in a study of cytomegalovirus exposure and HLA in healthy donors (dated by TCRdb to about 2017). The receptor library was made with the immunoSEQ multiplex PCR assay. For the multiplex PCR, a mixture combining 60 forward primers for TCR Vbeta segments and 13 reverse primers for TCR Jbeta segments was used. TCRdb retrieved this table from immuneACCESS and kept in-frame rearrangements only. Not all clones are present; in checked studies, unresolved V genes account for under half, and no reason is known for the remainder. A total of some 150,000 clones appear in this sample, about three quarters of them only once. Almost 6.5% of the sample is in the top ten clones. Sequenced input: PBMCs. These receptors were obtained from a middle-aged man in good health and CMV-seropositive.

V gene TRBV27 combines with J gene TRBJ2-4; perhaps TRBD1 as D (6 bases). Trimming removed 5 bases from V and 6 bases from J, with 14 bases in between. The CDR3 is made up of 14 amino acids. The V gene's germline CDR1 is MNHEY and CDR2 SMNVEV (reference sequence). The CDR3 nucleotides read TGTGCCAGCAGTACCTACAGGGTATCAAACATTCAGTACTTC. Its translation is CASSTYRVSNIQYF.

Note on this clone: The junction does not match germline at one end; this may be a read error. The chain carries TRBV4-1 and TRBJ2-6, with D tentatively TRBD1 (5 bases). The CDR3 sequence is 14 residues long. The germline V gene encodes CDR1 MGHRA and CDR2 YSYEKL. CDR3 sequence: CASSQASGANGLTF. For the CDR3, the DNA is TGCGCCAGCAGCCAAGCTTCTGGGGCCAACGGCCTGACTTTC.

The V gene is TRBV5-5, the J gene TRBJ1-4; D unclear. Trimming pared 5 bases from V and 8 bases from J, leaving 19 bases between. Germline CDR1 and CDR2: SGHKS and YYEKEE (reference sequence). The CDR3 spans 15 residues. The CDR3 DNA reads TGTGCCAGCAGTCGCAGCCGGGTGCATGGGGAAAAACTGTTTTTT. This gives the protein CASSRSRVHGEKLFF.

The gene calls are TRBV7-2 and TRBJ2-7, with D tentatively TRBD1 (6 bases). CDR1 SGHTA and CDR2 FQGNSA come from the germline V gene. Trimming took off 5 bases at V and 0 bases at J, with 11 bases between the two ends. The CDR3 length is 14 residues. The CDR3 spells CASSIQGSSYEQYF. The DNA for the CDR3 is TGTGCCAGCAGCATACAGGGAAGCTCCTACGAGCAGTACTTC.

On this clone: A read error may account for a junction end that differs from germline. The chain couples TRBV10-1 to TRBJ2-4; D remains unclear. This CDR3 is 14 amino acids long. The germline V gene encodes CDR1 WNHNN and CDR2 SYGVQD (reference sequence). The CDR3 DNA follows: TGCGCCAGCAGTGCACTTCCTTCGGAAAACAGTCAGTACTTC. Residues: CASSALPSENSQYF.

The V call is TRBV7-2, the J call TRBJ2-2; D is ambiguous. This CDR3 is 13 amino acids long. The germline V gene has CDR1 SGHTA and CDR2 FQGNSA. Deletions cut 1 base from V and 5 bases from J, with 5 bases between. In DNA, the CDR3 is TGTGCCAGCAGCTTAGTTGCGACCGGGGAGCTGTTTTTT. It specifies CASSLVATGELFF.